What follows is one T cell receptor (beta chain) and its context. What it recognizes is unknown. Distinct nucleotide sequences in the sample also encode this CDR3. These data belong to a study of shared clonotypes between healthy human individuals. About the study: Donors had three CD4 naive, three CD4 memory, two CD8 naive and one CD8 memory plate apiece. Overall study results and limits: Rarefaction demonstrated incomplete sorted-subset sequencing despite large depth. Roughly 4.7% was the fraction of naive CD4 clonotypes found shared across a few donors.

The repertoire was sequenced with immunoSEQ multiplex PCR; TCRdb's copy has only in-frame clones and lacks some. The profile shows a few million clones, about 92% of them singletons. Study donors comprised healthy, HIV-negative adults devoid of recent acute infection or vaccination. The germline V gene encodes CDR1 SGHTA and CDR2 FQGTGA. The CDR3 is 18 amino acids. The trim removed 4 bases at V and 2 bases at J, leaving 6 bases unmatched. V usage is TRBV7-3 and J usage is TRBJ2-3; 16 bases are a match to TRBD2. The sequenced material came from naive CD4+ T cells from PBMCs. Described subset: CD45RA+ positively selected. This receptor was identified in a young man in good health. Some clones in this sample may be carry-over from other donors' samples. CDR3 nucleotide sequence: TGTGCCAGCAGCTCCCGGGGACTAGCGGGAGGGCCCACAGATACGCAGTATTTT. Amino acids: CASSSRGLAGGPTDTQYF.